The source of this T cell receptor beta chain is a study of blood T cell repertoires in COVID-19. Study overall: There were acute and convalescent COVID-19 samples, and they came from the United States, Italy and Spain. Nucleic acid was either cDNA or gDNA, and it came from T cells, B-cell-depleted T cells, or PBMCs.

The CDR3 is 16 amino acids. In germline, CDR1 is SGHRS, CDR2 YFSETQ. V was shortened by 3 bases and J by 7 bases, with 19 bases between the two germline ends. Authors' processing steps: Reference gene primer amplification gave estimated nucleated cell counts. Sequencing was performed with immunoSEQ multiplex PCR; in TCRdb, only in-frame clones are kept and a portion is missing. Clone size and V and J calls were adopted from that table, with D and trimming inferred from the DNA. The repertoire holds about 20,000 clones, with roughly 93% as singletons. V is TRBV5-1 and J is TRBJ2-2; no clear D gene. Sequencing was carried out using peripheral blood. This TCR was sampled from a human donor in a cohort sampled during active COVID-19. The CDR3 region has the DNA TGCGCCAGCAGCTCTGAACTACTAACACCAGTCGGGGAGCTGTTTTTT. Protein sequence: CASSSELLTPVGELFF.